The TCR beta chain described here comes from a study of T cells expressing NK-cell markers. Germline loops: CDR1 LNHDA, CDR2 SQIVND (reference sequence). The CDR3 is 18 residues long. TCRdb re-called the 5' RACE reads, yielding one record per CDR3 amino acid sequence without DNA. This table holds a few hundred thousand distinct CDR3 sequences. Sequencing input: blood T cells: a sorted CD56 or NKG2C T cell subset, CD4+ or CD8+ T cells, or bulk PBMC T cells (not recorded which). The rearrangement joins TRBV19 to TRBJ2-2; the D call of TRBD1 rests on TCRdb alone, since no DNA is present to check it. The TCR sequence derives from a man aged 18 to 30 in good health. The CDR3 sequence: CASSPTVRTGANTGELFF.